Each of the 27 T cell receptor beta chains below was sequenced from the same sample in a study of follicular helper T cells after annual influenza vaccination. TCRdb's table, derived via immunoSEQ multiplex PCR, lists solely in-frame clones and lacks some. The data contain approximately 600 clones, 80% to 90% of them singletons. The time point was: 2013-2014 season, 7 days after vaccination. This specimen was CXCR5+ CD38+ circulating T follicular helper cells from blood, taken 7 days after influenza vaccination. Subset defined: circulating Tfh, non-naive CD4+CXCR5+PD-1+ (ICOS+CD38+ or ICOS-CD38-). The receptors were sampled from an adult who received the influenza vaccine.

The chain employs TRBV13 and TRBJ2-7, with D possibly TRBD2 on 5 matching bases. CDR3 length equals 14 residues. The germline V gene has CDR1 PRHDT and CDR2 FYEKMQ (reference sequence). V dropped 3 bases and J dropped 6 bases, with 15 bases sitting between them. CDR3 in DNA: TGTGCCAGCAGCTTCCCAGCGGCCGTGGGCGAGCAGTACTTC. This sequence encodes CASSFPAAVGEQYF.

The rearrangement joins TRBV30 to TRBJ1-6, with 7 bases fitting TRBD1. The CDR3 is 13 amino acids. CDR1 and CDR2 from the germline V gene are GTSNPN and SVGIG (reference sequence). V shed 3 bases, J shed 7 bases, and the junction held 3 bases outside the gene matches. CDR3 in DNA: TGTGCCTGGAGGGGGACAGACAATTCACCCCTCCACTTT. Amino acid sequence: CAWRGTDNSPLHF.

The V and J genes are TRBV18 and TRBJ2-3, with D possibly matching TRBD1 (5 bases). The V gene lost 4 bases and the J gene lost 2 bases, with 16 bases spanning the gap. From germline, CDR1 is KGHSH and CDR2 LQKENI. The CDR3 sequence is 16 residues long. This CDR3 reads CASSLSLTANTDTQYF. CDR3 sequence (DNA): TGTGCCAGCTCACTATCTCTGACAGCCAACACAGATACGCAGTATTTT.

This chain links TRBV6-1 with TRBJ2-2, with TRBD2 matching over 7 bases. Germline V lookup: CDR1 MNHNS, CDR2 SASEGT. This CDR3 has 14 amino acids. The J segment lost 1 base and the V segment lost 7 bases, leaving 3 bases of the junction unmatched. The CDR3 DNA reads TGTGCCAGCACCCCGGGAGGGAACACCGGGGAGCTGTTTTTT. Protein product: CASTPGGNTGELFF.

The V call is TRBV6-1, the J call TRBJ1-3; TRBD1 is a possible D gene (6 bases). From germline, CDR1 is MNHNS and CDR2 SASEGT. V was trimmed by 2 bases and J by 3 bases, leaving 11 bases between them. The CDR3 consists of 15 residues. The CDR3 nucleotides read TGTGCCAGCAGTGAACAGGGGCTCCGTGGAAACACCATATATTTT. Translation: CASSEQGLRGNTIYF.

The gene calls are TRBV5-1 and TRBJ2-7; tentatively, D is TRBD1 (6 bases). This CDR3 region has 13 residues. V was trimmed by 8 bases and J by 4 bases, leaving 16 bases between them. Germline loops: CDR1 SGHRS, CDR2 YFSETQ. In nucleotides, the CDR3 is TGCGCCAGTAACCCGGGACATAAATACGAGCAGTACTTC. Residues: CASNPGHKYEQYF.

This sequence joins TRBV7-8 and TRBJ1-1, with a possible D match to TRBD1 (5 bases). The germline gives CDR1 SGHVS, CDR2 FQNEAQ. V lost 2 bases and J 4 bases, leaving 11 bases between the germline ends. This CDR3 has 14 amino acids. In nucleotides, the CDR3 is TGTGCCAGCAGCTTAAGGGGTGAAAGCACTGAAGCTTTCTTT. Encoded protein: CASSLRGESTEAFF.

The chain links TRBV5-4 to TRBJ2-7; 11 positions agree with TRBD2. Losses at the gene ends were 3 bases for V and 4 bases for J; bases not matched to a gene: 6. The CDR3 contains 15 residues. CDR1 and CDR2 (germline): SGHNT, YYREEE (reference sequence). CDR3 bases: TGTGCCAGCAGCTCCGAGACTAGCGGGGCGTACGAGCAGTACTTC. Translating it yields CASSSETSGAYEQYF.

This sequence joins TRBV5-1 and TRBJ2-1, with a possible D match to TRBD2 (6 bases). The CDR3 has 13 residues. The V gene lost 4 bases and the J gene lost 10 bases, with 15 bases spanning the gap. Per germline, CDR1 SGHRS and CDR2 YFSETQ. The CDR3 bases are TGCGCCAGCAGCCCCTATGGAGGGGACGAGCAGTTCTTC. It is translated as CASSPYGGDEQFF. Filled out from reference TRBV5-1 and TRBJ2-1, the complete variable domain reads KAGVTQTPRYLIKTRGQQVTLSCSPISGHRSVSWYQQTPGQGLQFLFEYFSETQRNKGNFPGRFSGRQFSNSRSEMNVSTLELGDSALYLCASSPYGGDEQFFGPGTRLTVL.

In its sample, this clone was seen once. The chain links TRBV7-3 to TRBJ2-2; D possibly corresponds to TRBD2 (6 bases). The germline V gene encodes CDR1 SGHTA and CDR2 FQGTGA. Trimming pared 4 bases from V and 4 bases from J, leaving 19 bases between. The length of the CDR3 is 17 residues. The CDR3 region is CASSSKAGTSLTGELFF. Here the CDR3 DNA reads TGTGCCAGCAGCTCAAAGGCCGGGACTTCCCTCACCGGGGAGCTGTTTTTT.

The chain joins TRBV18 to TRBJ2-1; D not certain. The CDR3 is 15 residues long. Trimming left V 3 bases short and J 0 bases short, with 9 bases between. Per germline, CDR1 KGHSH and CDR2 LQKENI. The CDR3: CASSPRRSSYNEQFF. The CDR3 nucleotides are TGTGCCAGCTCACCCCGACGGAGCTCCTACAATGAGCAGTTCTTC.

The chain carries TRBV7-3 and TRBJ2-3, with 8 bases matching TRBD1. The CDR3 is made up of 15 amino acids. V gave up 5 bases and J gave up 2 bases; unmatched junction bases: 6. Germline V gene sequence: CDR1 SGHTA, CDR2 FQGTGA. The CDR3 spells CASSTTGATTDTQYF. The CDR3, as DNA: TGTGCCAGCAGCACGACAGGGGCCACCACAGATACGCAGTATTTT.

The rearrangement joins TRBV7-2 to TRBJ2-1; 12 bases are a match to TRBD2. CDR1 is SGHTA and CDR2 is FQGNSA in the germline V gene. J was trimmed by 9 bases and V by 0 bases; bases with no gene match: 6. CDR3 length: 16 amino acids. CDR3 loop: CASSLASLAGGGEQFF. CDR3 DNA sequence: TGTGCCAGCAGCTTAGCGAGTCTAGCGGGAGGGGGTGAGCAGTTCTTC.

This clone was observed once. The V gene is TRBV28, the J gene TRBJ2-6; no firm D call. Deletions cut 7 bases from V and 2 bases from J, with 9 bases between. This CDR3 is built from 14 residues. From germline, CDR1 is MDHEN and CDR2 SYDVKM. Written as DNA, the CDR3 is TGTGCCAGCACAGAAACGACTGGGGCCAACGTCCTGACTTTC. Protein: CASTETTGANVLTF.

This chain joins TRBV6-5 and TRBJ2-3; 7 bases agree with TRBD2. The trim removed 2 bases at V and 6 bases at J, leaving 5 bases unmatched. CDR3 size: 14 residues. Germline V gene data show CDR1 as MNHEY and CDR2 as SVGAGI. The CDR3 DNA sequence: TGTGCCAGCAGTTACCGGGGGGTGGGGGATACGCAGTATTTT. Protein: CASSYRGVGDTQYF.

The chain couples TRBV6-1 to TRBJ1-1; no clear D gene. Germline V gene lookup returns CDR1 MNHNS and CDR2 SASEGT. V was trimmed by 2 bases and J by 4 bases, leaving 11 bases between them. The CDR3 extends over 14 amino acids. Written as DNA, the CDR3 is TGTGCCAGCAGTGAAAGTTTCCCGAGCACTGAAGCTTTCTTT. It specifies CASSESFPSTEAFF.

The chain has TRBV10-3 and TRBJ2-3, with a possible D match to TRBD1 (5 bases). Germline V lookup: CDR1 ENHRY, CDR2 SYGVKD. Trimming left V 2 bases short and J 2 bases short, with 11 bases between. The CDR3 has 15 amino acids. CDR3 region: CAISEAGHPTDTQYF. CDR3 coding DNA: TGTGCCATCAGTGAGGCAGGACACCCCACAGATACGCAGTATTTT.

Only one count was recorded for this clone. V is TRBV10-3 and J is TRBJ1-6; D is possibly TRBD1 (5 bases). Deletions cut 0 bases from V and 5 bases from J, with 17 bases between. Per the germline V gene, CDR1 is ENHRY and CDR2 is SYGVKD. This CDR3 contains 18 residues. This chain's CDR3 is CAISESHQGGVDNSPLHF. CDR3 in DNA: TGTGCCATCAGTGAGTCGCACCAGGGAGGGGTCGATAATTCACCCCTCCACTTT.

This clone is a singleton in its sample. The rearrangement links TRBV6-5 to TRBJ1-2, with D perhaps matching TRBD1 (5 bases). CDR3 length equals 12 residues. CDR1 and CDR2 (germline): MNHEY, SVGAGI. The ends were cut back, 7 bases at V and 3 bases at J, with 9 bases in the middle. This chain's CDR3 is CASIGADYGYTF. CDR3 bases: TGTGCCAGCATTGGGGCAGACTATGGCTACACCTTC.

The CDR3 sequence: CASSPRPSTPAGEQFF. The CDR3 region has the DNA TGTGCCAGCAGCCCCCGACCGTCTACTCCGGCGGGTGAGCAGTTCTTC. The rearrangement links TRBV5-4 to TRBJ2-1; TRBD2 is a possible D gene (5 bases). Trimming pared 4 bases from V and 9 bases from J, leaving 23 bases between. The CDR3 runs to 16 residues. CDR1 is SGHNT and CDR2 is YYREEE in the germline V gene (reference sequence).

The chain employs TRBV5-4 and TRBJ2-5; D is uncertain. The CDR3 length is 13 residues. V shed 6 bases and J shed 0 bases, with 9 bases lying between them. The germline CDR1 and CDR2 sequences are SGHNT and YYREEE (reference sequence). The DNA for the CDR3 is TGTGCCAGCAACGCGGAGTACCAAGAGACCCAGTACTTC. Its translation: CASNAEYQETQYF.

This sequence joins TRBV7-2 and TRBJ2-2; D is possibly TRBD2 (6 bases). Trimming stripped 5 bases from V and 0 bases from J, with 13 bases between. CDR3 length: 16 residues. The germline gives CDR1 SGHTA, CDR2 FQGNSA. The CDR3 DNA is TGTGCCAGCAGCCCGGGCGGGAACGCGAACACCGGGGAGCTGTTTTTT. This gives the protein CASSPGGNANTGELFF.

Details on this clone: One end of the junction fails to match germline, which may point to a read error. The chain joins TRBV11-3 to TRBJ2-6, with a weak D call TRBD1 (5 bases). Germline V gene lookup returns CDR1 SGHNT and CDR2 YENEEA. This CDR3 comprises 13 residues. The CDR3 nucleotides read TGTGCCAGCAGCTCCCCTGGGGCCAACGCCCTGACTTTC. Translation: CASSSPGANALTF.

The CDR3 DNA sequence: TGTGCCAGCAGCCAAGAAGACACTTATAATTCACCCCTCCACTTT. Protein: CASSQEDTYNSPLHF. This rearrangement joins TRBV9 to TRBJ1-6; D is unresolved. The CDR3 sequence is 15 residues long. Germline V lookup: CDR1 SGDLS, CDR2 YYNGEE. V was shortened by 4 bases and J by 4 bases, with 12 bases between the two germline ends. Full variable domain (rest looked up from reference TRBV9 and TRBJ1-6): DSGVTQTPKHLITATGQRVTLRCSPRSGDLSVYWYQQSLDQGLQFLIQYYNGEERAKGNILERFSAQQFPDLHSELNLSSLELGDSALYFCASSQEDTYNSPLHFGNGTRLTVT.

This chain connects TRBV7-8 to TRBJ2-3; 11 bases are a match to TRBD1. This CDR3 contains 15 residues. V shed 6 bases and J 5 bases; nucleotides not matched to a gene: 7. Germline-derived CDR1 and CDR2 are SGHVS and FQNEAQ. The CDR3: CASSWGQGGEDTQYF. The CDR3 region has the DNA TGTGCCAGCAGTTGGGGACAGGGGGGTGAAGATACGCAGTATTTT.

This clone was detected a few times. The CDR3 loop is CASSVLAYNDGTQYF. The CDR3 DNA reads TGTGCCAGCAGCGTACTAGCTTACAACGACGGTACGCAGTATTTT. This chain uses TRBV9 with TRBJ2-3, with a tentative D call TRBD2 (5 bases). CDR3 length: 15 residues. The V gene's germline CDR1 is SGDLS and CDR2 YYNGEE. V lost 1 base, J lost 8 bases, and 17 bases lay in between.

V gene TRBV9 combines with J gene TRBJ1-3, with D perhaps TRBD1 (5 bases). The CDR3 length is 20 residues. Looked up from germline, CDR1 is SGDLS and CDR2 is YYNGEE. Trimming removed 0 bases at V and 0 bases at J, with 22 bases between. The CDR3 sequence is CASSVDSTPQGSLSGNTIYF. In DNA, the CDR3 is TGTGCCAGCAGCGTAGACAGTACCCCTCAGGGATCTCTCTCTGGAAACACCATATATTTT.